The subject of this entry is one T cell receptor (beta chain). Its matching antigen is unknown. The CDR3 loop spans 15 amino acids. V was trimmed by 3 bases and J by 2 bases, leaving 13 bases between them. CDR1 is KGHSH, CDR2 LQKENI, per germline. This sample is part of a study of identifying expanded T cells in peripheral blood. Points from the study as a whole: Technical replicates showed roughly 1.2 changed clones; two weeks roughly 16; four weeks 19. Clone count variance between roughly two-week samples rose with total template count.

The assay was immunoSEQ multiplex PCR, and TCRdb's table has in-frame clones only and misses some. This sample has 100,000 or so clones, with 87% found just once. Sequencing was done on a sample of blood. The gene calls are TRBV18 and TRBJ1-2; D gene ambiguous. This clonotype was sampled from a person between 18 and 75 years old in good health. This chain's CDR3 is CASSPLDAANYGYTF. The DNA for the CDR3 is TGTGCCAGCTCACCCCTGGATGCGGCGAACTATGGCTACACCTTC.